This T cell receptor (beta chain) was profiled in a study of cytomegalovirus exposure and HLA in healthy donors. In regard to this clone: No antigen is known for it.

Broader study findings: Presence/absence analyses rested on an assumption that sequencing depth was roughly uniform across donors. In terms of immune exposure information, only CMV serostatus was available. Later, an analysis showed that TCR beta chains associated with HLA were more clonally expanded than others that were equally common. Generally TCR sequences proved uncommon, though certain public TCRs appeared in numerous donors.

The PCR used 60 Vbeta and 13 Jbeta primers. Some clones are missing from TCRdb's copy, which holds only in-frame ones; the method was immunoSEQ multiplex PCR. This table has 200,000 to 300,000 clones, just under 85% appearing once. The TCR comes from a middle-aged woman in good health and CMV-seropositive. Sequenced input: PBMCs.

CDR3 residues: CAAGRSAFEAFF. The DNA for the CDR3 is TGTGCCGCGGGGAGGTCCGCCTTCGAAGCTTTCTTT. V is TRBV19 and J is TRBJ1-1; D call uncertain. This CDR3 comprises 12 residues. V lost 11 bases, J lost 8 bases, and 18 bases lay in between. Germline lookup yields CDR1 LNHDA and CDR2 SQIVND (reference sequence).